This T cell receptor (beta chain) was captured by sequencing in a study of Ad26.COV2.S vaccination and SARS-CoV-2 variants. CDR1 and CDR2 (germline): SEHNR, FQNEAQ (reference sequence). The CDR3 is 11 residues long. The V and J ends lost 5 bases and 11 bases respectively, with 10 bases between them. About this clone: Its antigen remains unidentified.

Study conclusions and caveats: In TCR breadth and depth analyses, total T cell responses may have been underestimated. Vaccine recipients showed a spike-specific TCR breadth that was higher than in placebo recipients. Once vaccination had occurred, spike-specific CD8+ and CD4+ T cell responses reportedly showed substantial breadth.

TCRdb's table, derived via immunoSEQ multiplex PCR, lists solely in-frame clones and lacks some. The sample shows over 85,000 clones, more than 70% of them seen only once. The input for sequencing was peripheral blood, taken after recovery from COVID-19. This TCR was recovered from a human donor who had recovered from COVID-19. V gene TRBV7-9 combines with J gene TRBJ2-1; D perhaps matches TRBD2 (5 bases). CDR3 in amino acids: CASSDWEKQFF. The CDR3 nucleotides are TGTGCCAGCAGCGACTGGGAGAAGCAGTTCTTC.